This TCR beta chain emerged from a study of blood T cell repertoires in COVID-19. For the study at large: Samples of COVID-19 (acute and convalescent) were obtained from the United States, Italy and Spain.

Generated by immunoSEQ multiplex PCR, the TCRdb table keeps only in-frame clones and is missing some. The sample includes approximately 58,000 clones, 80% to 90% of them seen just once. This clone occurred once. The Seattle patients joined while their infection was active and were tracked longitudinally afterward. The sample was peripheral blood. The origin of this receptor is a man aged 55-75 years with COVID-19, enrolled during active disease.

The CDR3 coding sequence is TGCGCCAGCAGCTTAAACAGGGGAGGTTCGGAGACCCAGTACTTC. Its translation is CASSLNRGGSETQYF. This chain connects TRBV5-1 to TRBJ2-5, with D perhaps TRBD1 (7 bases). V lost 2 bases and J lost 5, with 16 bases in between. The CDR3 spans 15 residues. CDR1 is SGHRS, CDR2 YFSETQ, per germline.